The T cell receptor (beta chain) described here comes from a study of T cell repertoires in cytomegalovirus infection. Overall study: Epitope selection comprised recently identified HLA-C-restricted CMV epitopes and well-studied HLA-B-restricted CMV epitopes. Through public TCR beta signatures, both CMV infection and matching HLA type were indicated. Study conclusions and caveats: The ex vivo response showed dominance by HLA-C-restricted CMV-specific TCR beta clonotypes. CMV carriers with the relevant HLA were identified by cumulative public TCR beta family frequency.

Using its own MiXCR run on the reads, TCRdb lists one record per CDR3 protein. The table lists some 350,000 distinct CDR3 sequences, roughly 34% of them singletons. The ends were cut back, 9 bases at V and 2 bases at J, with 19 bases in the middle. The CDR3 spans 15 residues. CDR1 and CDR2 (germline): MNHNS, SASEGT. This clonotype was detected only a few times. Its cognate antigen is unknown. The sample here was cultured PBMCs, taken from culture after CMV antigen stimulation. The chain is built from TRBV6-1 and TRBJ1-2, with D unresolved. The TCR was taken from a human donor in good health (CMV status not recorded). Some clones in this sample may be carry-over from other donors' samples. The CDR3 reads CASCRGGPPNYGYTF. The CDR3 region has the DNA TGTGCCAGTTGCCGGGGAGGGCCTCCGAACTATGGCTACACCTTC.